Listed below are T cell receptor beta chains from one sample, sequenced in a study of blood T cell repertoires in COVID-19. Repertoires were generated with immunoSEQ multiplex PCR, while TCRdb's copy carries only in-frame clones and drops some. The data contain around 430,000 clones, 88% of them singletons. Sequenced: peripheral blood. All receptors derive from a woman aged 50 to 60 with COVID-19, enrolled during active disease. CDR3s include the opening cysteine and the closing phenylalanine or tryptophan. D genes are given only for firm matches. Clone size, where shown, is once, few, many, or a class for clones that have expanded.

CASSLLAGAPNEQFF | TGTGCCAGCAGCTTACTAGCGGGGGCCCCCAATGAGCAGTTCTTC | TRBJ2-1 | . | TRBV7-2 | TRBD2
CASSIPGRVGEKLFF | TGTGCCAGTAGTATCCCCGGGAGAGTAGGAGAAAAACTGTTTTTT | TRBJ1-4 | . | TRBV19 | .
CASSPGGGNQPQHF | TGTGCCAGCTCACCAGGGGGCGGCAATCAGCCCCAGCATTTT | TRBJ1-5 | . | TRBV18 | .
CASSPQKLAGAPTDTQYF | TGTGCCAGCAGTCCACAAAAGCTAGCGGGGGCCCCCACAGATACGCAGTATTTT | TRBJ2-3 | . | TRBV27 | TRBD2
CASRPPYRRSNYGYTF | TGCGCCAGCAGACCTCCCTACAGAAGGTCGAACTATGGCTACACCTTC | TRBJ1-2 | once | TRBV5-1 | .
CASSPLRGNTEAFF | TGCGCCAGCAGCCCCTTGCGGGGGAACACTGAAGCTTTCTTT | TRBJ1-1 | . | TRBV5-1 | .
CASSRQGAIYEQYF | TGTGCCAGCAGTAGACAGGGGGCTATCTACGAGCAGTACTTC | TRBJ2-7 | . | TRBV6-2/TRBV6-3 | TRBD1
CASSLGTVEETQYF | TGTGCCAGCAGCTTAGGGACAGTTGAAGAGACCCAGTACTTC | TRBJ2-5 | . | TRBV7-8 | .
CAWSFTKDRRFPEAFF | TGTGCCTGGAGTTTTACCAAGGACAGGAGGTTCCCTGAAGCTTTCTTT | TRBJ1-1 | . | TRBV30 | TRBD1
CAWRGQGSSSGNTIYF | TGTGCCTGGAGAGGACAGGGGTCGAGTTCTGGAAACACCATATATTTT | TRBJ1-3 | . | TRBV30 | TRBD1
CASSDSSYEQYF | TGTGCCAGCAGCGACTCTAGCTACGAGCAGTACTTC | TRBJ2-7 | . | TRBV3-1/TRBV3-2 | .
CASSPRGGDYNEQFF | TGTGCCAGCTCCCCCAGAGGGGGGGACTACAATGAGCAGTTCTTC | TRBJ2-1 | . | TRBV18 | .